This T cell receptor (beta chain) is from a study of CD8+ T cells in alopecia areata. Study details: Treated patients received oral tofacitinib, 5 to 10 mg twice daily.

Per the germline V gene, CDR1 is LGHNA and CDR2 is YNFKEQ. With 4 bases removed from V and 2 bases from J, the gap between germline ends came to 18 bases. The CDR3 covers 16 residues. Lesional scalp punch biopsies and peripheral blood came from alopecia areata patients. Regarding this clone: As yet, its antigen is unknown.

General study findings and limits: Clonality was higher in lesional than normal scalp, especially in alopecia totalis/universalis.

RNA extraction and reverse transcription yielded cDNA as sequencing template. This table comes from immunoSEQ multiplex PCR, and its TCRdb copy is limited to in-frame clones, with some not included. The table includes around 140,000 clones, approximately 50% detected once. The sample here was CD4+ T cells sorted from blood, taken at week 0. This TCR came from a human donor with alopecia areata. V gene TRBV4-2 combines with J gene TRBJ2-7; D may correspond to TRBD1 or TRBD2 (5 bases each). The CDR3 sequence: CASSLTGTPDTYEQYF. Written as DNA, the CDR3 is TGTGCCAGCAGCCTGACCGGGACCCCAGATACCTACGAGCAGTACTTC.